This T cell receptor (beta chain) comes out of a study of T cells in Graves' hyperthyroidism and ophthalmopathy. This clonotype was counted at least ten times. The source material, RNA transcripts, was used to amplify TCR beta CDR3 regions. TCR CDR3 underwent first-round RT-PCR with the HTBI primer set. A single record per CDR3 protein comes from TCRdb applying MiXCR to the multiplex PCR reads. The sample yields 100,000 to 140,000 distinct CDR3 sequences, 15% to 20% seen once. The germline V and J ends were trimmed by 10 bases and 1 base, with 7 bases remaining between them. This CDR3 spans 11 amino acids. Germline V CDR1 and CDR2: SNHLY, FYNNEI.

This chain joins TRBV2 and TRBJ1-1, with D unclear. The clonotype comes from a woman between 50 and 59 years old with Graves' hyperthyroidism. Sequenced: blood. In DNA, the CDR3 is TGTGCCACCGCCCGGAACACTGAAGCTTTCTTT. It is translated as CATARNTEAFF. Using reference TRBV2 and TRBJ1-1 for the parts outside the CDR3, the full variable domain is EPEVTQTPSHQVTQMGQEVILRCVPISNHLYFYWYRQILGQKVEFLVSFYNNEISEKSEIFDDQFSVERPDGSNFTLKIRSTKLEDSAMYFCATARNTEAFFGQGTRLTVV.